Described below is a single T cell receptor beta chain sequence and its context. The antigen it binds to is not known. One base away there is no much larger clone; base qualities are not given. The germline V gene gives CDR1 as SGHVS and CDR2 as FQNEAQ. Including cysteine and phenylalanine, the CDR3 has 15 amino acids. Solely the CDR3 DNA is kept, with 45 bases framed from the first base. At the junction V is shortened by 2 bases and J by 0 bases, with 10 bases in between. The sample originates from a study of blood T cell repertoires in COVID-19 (TCRdb year 2020). Background on the whole study: Samples covering the acute and convalescent phases of COVID-19 were provided by collaborators in the United States, Italy and Spain. The prospective study material was composed of cDNA or gDNA derived from T cells, B-cell-depleted T cells, or PBMCs. Subjects who had been exposed to COVID-19, were actively infected with it, or had recovered from it provided the deeply sampled blood TCRbeta repertoires that made up the dataset. The repertoires were released in a freely available public database meant as a resource for research on the immune response to SARS-CoV-2. Samples came from the ongoing ImmuneRACE study (first 160 participants) plus 1,254 subjects from 6 global collaborators. A de-identified subject ID, COVID-19 status, age in years and sex were almost always included in the sample metadata. Where available, HLA class I and class II types were taken from metadata supplied by the sample provider and were not determined by assay-based typing. Here is what the overall study found, with its caveats: The quantity of clinical and demographic metadata differed by source and by participant and was supplied without curation.

TCRbeta CDR3 regions were amplified from genomic DNA using the immunoSEQ Assay, a bias-controlled multiplex PCR. In the source study's methods: Within the assay, amplification of reference gene primers was used to estimate how many nucleated cells each sample contained. To quantify the absolute abundance of each unique TCRbeta CDR3 rearrangement, sequence reads were collapsed and filtered. For each sample, productive Simpson clonality was calculated by taking the square root of Simpson's diversity index across productive rearrangements. TCRdb re-hosts the immuneACCESS table, in-frame sequences only. Its copies lack some clones; in the studies checked, an unresolved V gene accounts for under half of them, and the cause for the rest is not known. That table furnishes V, J and clone size, whereas the DNA furnished D and trimming. The sample yields approximately 150,000 clones; more than 70% were counted once. The ten largest make up over 2% of the sample.

A second Seattle source provided samples from volunteer blood donors who had recovered from COVID-19. Collaborating institutions collected whole blood in K2EDTA tubes following their own protocols. For TCRbeta analysis, collaborators shipped samples as frozen whole blood, isolated PBMCs, or DNA extracted from either of those sample types. The chain is made from TRBV7-8 and TRBJ1-2, with no D gene named confidently. This clonotype originated in a man aged 50 to 59 who had recovered from COVID-19. The sequenced material came from peripheral blood. The CDR3 region reads CASSLLGSPNYGYTF. The DNA sequence is given as TGTGCCAGCAGCTTATTGGGCAGCCCTAACTATGGCTACACCTTC.